The 20 T cell receptor beta chains given below trace back to one sample, sequenced in a study of shared clonotypes between healthy human individuals. The data were produced by immunoSEQ multiplex PCR, yet TCRdb's version contains in-frame clones alone and is incomplete. The data hold around 700,000 clones, with 60% to 80% observed a single time. Material: memory CD4+ T cells sorted from blood. Described subset: CD45RA-negative fraction. All receptors derive from a woman younger than 45 in good health.

This clone appeared a few times. The CDR3 bases are TGCGCCAGCAGCAACACCGGGACTAGCGGGAGATCCGGGGAGCTGTTTTTT. Protein sequence: CASSNTGTSGRSGELFF. The chain couples TRBV5-1 to TRBJ2-2; TRBD2 matches 14 bases. The junction had 8 bases not matched to a gene; V was cut back by 4 bases and J by 6 bases. The CDR3 spans 17 residues. Germline values: CDR1 SGHRS, CDR2 YFSETQ. Drawing the rest from reference TRBV5-1 and TRBJ2-2, the complete variable domain is KAGVTQTPRYLIKTRGQQVTLSCSPISGHRSVSWYQQTPGQGLQFLFEYFSETQRNKGNFPGRFSGRQFSNSRSEMNVSTLELGDSALYLCASSNTGTSGRSGELFFGEGSRLTVL.

This sequence joins TRBV6-5 and TRBJ2-7; D is perhaps TRBD2 (6 bases). V was clipped by 6 bases and J by 4 bases, with 16 bases between them. Germline V gene lookup returns CDR1 MNHEY and CDR2 SVGAGI. The CDR3 is made up of 14 amino acids. CDR3 bases: TGTGCCAGCAGAACCGGGACTGGTACTTACGAGCAGTACTTC. Its protein is CASRTGTGTYEQYF.

In its sample, this clone was seen once. This chain links TRBV27 with TRBJ1-4, with 7 nucleotides matching TRBD1. V dropped 6 bases and J dropped 11; count of bases not matched to a gene: 12. Germline lookup yields CDR1 MNHEY and CDR2 SMNVEV (reference sequence). The CDR3 length is 14 residues. In nucleotides, the CDR3 is TGTGCCAGCAGCCAACTCCTCCGGGACAGTAAACTGTTTTTT. Translated, it gives CASSQLLRDSKLFF.

This clone came up a few times. The chain couples TRBV29-1 to TRBJ1-2; 10 bases fit TRBD1. Unmatched junction bases numbered 15, after V lost 6 bases and J lost 8 bases. Germline CDR1 reads SQVTM; CDR2 reads ANQGSEA. The CDR3 extends over 15 amino acids. CDR3 nucleotides: TGCAGCGTAGGACAGGGGGGGCCATCGACGTCCGGCTACACCTTC. Its protein product is CSVGQGGPSTSGYTF.

The V gene is TRBV18, the J gene TRBJ2-7, with TRBD2 identical over 11 bases. The CDR3 spans 15 residues. Germline CDR1 and CDR2: KGHSH and LQKENI. The V segment lost 3 bases and the J segment 3 bases; nucleotides outside the gene matches: 4. The DNA for the CDR3 is TGTGCCAGCTCACCCCTGACTAGCGGGGACTACGAGCAGTACTTC. Translation gives CASSPLTSGDYEQYF. Filled out from reference TRBV18 and TRBJ2-7, the complete variable domain reads NAGVMQNPRHLVRRRGQEARLRCSPMKGHSHVYWYRQLPEEGLKFMVYLQKENIIDESGMPKERFSAEFPKEGPSILRIQQVVRGDSAAYFCASSPLTSGDYEQYFGPGTRLTVT.

The chain recombines TRBV30 with TRBJ2-1; TRBD2 matches at 11 bases. CDR1 is GTSNPN, CDR2 SVGIG, per germline (reference sequence). Losses at the gene ends were 4 bases for V and 3 bases for J; bases not matched to a gene: 14. The CDR3 has 18 amino acids. This chain's CDR3 is CAWKGGLAGWGNYNEQFF. CDR3 nucleotide sequence: TGTGCCTGGAAGGGTGGACTAGCGGGCTGGGGAAACTACAATGAGCAGTTCTTC.

This chain connects TRBV27 to TRBJ2-7; 8 nucleotides align to TRBD1. Germline CDR1 MNHEY, CDR2 SMNVEV (reference sequence). The CDR3 has 14 amino acids. J lost 1 base, V lost 5 bases, and 4 bases had no gene match. CDR3 sequence (DNA): TGTGCCAGCAGTGGGGACAGGACTTCCTACGAGCAGTACTTC. This translates into CASSGDRTSYEQYF.

This clone was found many times. V is TRBV28 and J is TRBJ2-2; 9 nucleotides agree with TRBD2. Germline CDR1 and CDR2: MDHEN and SYDVKM. The junction had 4 bases not matched to a gene; V was cut back by 6 bases and J by 2 bases. CDR3 length: 15 amino acids. The DNA for the CDR3 is TGTGCCAGCAGAATGACTAGCGGAAACACCGGGGAGCTGTTTTTT. The encoded protein is CASRMTSGNTGELFF.

Only a few counts were recorded for this clone. The sample contains more than one DNA sequence encoding this CDR3. This sequence joins TRBV5-1 and TRBJ2-7; tentatively, D is TRBD1 (5 bases). The length of the CDR3 is 15 residues. V shed 1 base and J shed 0 bases, with 11 bases lying between them. CDR1 SGHRS and CDR2 YFSETQ come from the germline V gene. The CDR3 here is CASSLTGTSSYEQYF. Written as DNA, the CDR3 is TGCGCCAGCAGCTTGACAGGAACCAGCTCCTACGAGCAGTACTTC.

The chain is built from TRBV19 and TRBJ2-7, with D tentatively TRBD2 (6 bases). CDR3 length: 14 amino acids. CDR1 and CDR2 (germline): LNHDA, SQIVND (reference sequence). Between the trimmed V and J ends, which lost 7 bases and 2 bases, there was a span of 15 bases. CDR3 sequence (DNA): TGTGCCAGTAATTCCGGGGGTCATACCTACGAGCAGTACTTC. It yields the protein CASNSGGHTYEQYF.

J is TRBJ1-5 and V is TRBV28, with TRBD1 matching 9 bases. CDR1 and CDR2 (germline): MDHEN, SYDVKM. The CDR3 has 16 residues. Losses at the gene ends were 5 bases for V and 6 bases for J; bases not matched to a gene: 11. The CDR3 DNA reads as TGTGCCAGCAGTCTTTACGGACAGGGGTTTGGTCAGCCCCAGCATTTT. Encoded protein: CASSLYGQGFGQPQHF.

This chain joins TRBV27 and TRBJ1-4; weak D call: TRBD1 (6 bases). The germline V gene encodes CDR1 MNHEY and CDR2 SMNVEV (reference sequence). This CDR3 is 15 amino acids long. V was cut by 6 bases and J by 8 bases, with 19 bases left in between. CDR3 sequence reads: CASSVRGGLREKLFF. The DNA of the CDR3 is TGTGCCAGCAGCGTGAGGGGGGGGCTGAGGGAAAAACTGTTTTTT.

The rearrangement joins TRBV25-1 to TRBJ1-1, with D possibly being TRBD1 (6 bases). The CDR3 contains 14 residues. Germline CDR1 reads MGHDK; CDR2 reads SYGVNS. Between the trimmed V and J ends, which lost 4 bases and 5 bases, there was a span of 14 bases. CDR3 bases: TGTGCCAGCAGTGGAGTGAAGGGGGGGACTGAAGCTTTCTTT. Protein: CASSGVKGGTEAFF.

This clone was seen a single time. The chain has TRBV5-1 and TRBJ2-3; 8 bases fit TRBD1. Per the germline V gene, CDR1 is SGHRS and CDR2 is YFSETQ. CDR3 size: 14 residues. The junction had 5 bases not matched to a gene; V was cut back by 4 bases and J by 4 bases. The CDR3 here is CASSTPTGADTQYF. As DNA, the CDR3 is TGCGCCAGCAGCACACCGACAGGGGCAGATACGCAGTATTTT.

The chain couples TRBV7-8 to TRBJ1-5; D uncertain. The V and J ends lost 2 bases and 0 bases respectively, with 11 bases between them. CDR1 SGHVS and CDR2 FQNEAQ come from the germline V gene. The CDR3 spans 16 residues. Here the CDR3 DNA reads TGTGCCAGCAGCTTAAGTCTGCGCGCTAGCAATCAGCCCCAGCATTTT. The encoded protein is CASSLSLRASNQPQHF.

For this clone: The sample holds other DNA sequences that translate to the same CDR3. The V gene is TRBV30, the J gene TRBJ2-7; possible D gene TRBD1, 6 bases. V lost 1 base to trimming and J lost 4 bases, with 8 bases between them. CDR1 and CDR2 (germline): GTSNPN, SVGIG (reference sequence). The CDR3 is 12 amino acids. CDR3 nucleotides: TGTGCCTGGAGTGGGCAGGGGTACGAGCAGTACTTC. Amino acid sequence: CAWSGQGYEQYF. Variable domain in full (rest from reference TRBV30 and TRBJ2-7): SQTIHQWPATLVQPVGSPLSLECTVEGTSNPNLYWYRQAAGRGLQLLFYSVGIGQISSEVPQNLSASRPQDRQFILSSKKLLLSDSGFYLCAWSGQGYEQYFGPGTRLTVT.

The chain has TRBV11-2 and TRBJ2-7, with no clear D. CDR1 SGHAT and CDR2 FQNNGV come from the germline V gene. There are 13 residues in the CDR3. V lost 8 bases and J 5 bases, leaving 16 bases between the germline ends. For the CDR3, the DNA is TGTGCCAGCCTCGTGGGGATTAACCACGAGCAGTACTTC. It translates to CASLVGINHEQYF.

The rearrangement uses TRBV6-1 and TRBJ2-7; D remains ambiguous. V lost 8 bases and J 3 bases, leaving 14 bases between the germline ends. The germline V gene encodes CDR1 MNHNS and CDR2 SASEGT. The CDR3 has 13 residues. The chain's CDR3 is CASQRRTDYEQYF. CDR3 in DNA: TGTGCCAGCCAAAGGCGAACCGACTACGAGCAGTACTTC.

The rearrangement links TRBV28 to TRBJ1-1, with 11 bases that match TRBD1. Germline trimming cut 7 bases from V and 0 bases from J; bases unmatched to any gene: 16. Germline CDR1 reads MDHEN; CDR2 reads SYDVKM. The CDR3 spans 19 residues. CDR3 DNA sequence: TGTGCCAGCACCATCCGGACAGGGGGCGAGGGGGATATGAACACTGAAGCTTTCTTT. Translating gives CASTIRTGGEGDMNTEAFF.

The gene calls are TRBV27 and TRBJ2-5; 8 bases are a match to TRBD1. The CDR3 runs 16 residues. V was clipped by 5 bases and J by 1 base; unmatched bases: 9. CDR1 MNHEY and CDR2 SMNVEV come from the germline V gene (reference sequence). CDR3 amino acids: CASSPDRGWVQETQYF. The CDR3 DNA is TGTGCCAGCAGTCCCGACAGGGGTTGGGTCCAAGAGACCCAGTACTTC.